One and the same sample provided the 28 T cell receptor beta chains below, sequenced in a study of post-analysis software for immune sequencing data. Each TCR beta cDNA library carried unique molecular identifiers. TCRdb passed the PCR reads through MiXCR, listing each CDR3 protein once. The repertoire consists of some 700,000 distinct CDR3 sequences, with around 64% occurring once and the leading ten covering about 11%. Regarding the study as a whole: Among 4 or 5 TRBV segments more frequent in patients than controls were TRBV5-6, TRBV5-1 and TRBV20-1.

Their antigens remain unidentified. Sequenced sample: blood. These TCRs come from a girl aged 2 to 9 with multiple sclerosis.

Only a few counts were recorded for this clonotype. The V and J genes are TRBV20-1 and TRBJ2-1; D might be TRBD2 (5 bases). CDR3 length: 13 residues. V was shortened by 5 bases and J by 7 bases, with 15 bases between the two germline ends. Germline V CDR1 and CDR2: DFQATT, SNEGSKA (reference sequence). The CDR3 sequence is CSAEVPSPNEQFF. CDR3 nucleotides: TGCAGTGCTGAGGTGCCTAGCCCAAATGAGCAGTTCTTC.

This rearrangement joins TRBV28 to TRBJ1-2, with D unclear. The CDR3 is made up of 15 amino acids. Looked up from germline, CDR1 is MDHEN and CDR2 is SYDVKM. V lost 2 bases and J lost 0, with 10 bases in between. CDR3 nucleotides: TGTGCCAGCAGTTTACCCCAGCCCGCTAACTATGGCTACACCTTC. Encoded protein: CASSLPQPANYGYTF.

This chain uses TRBV7-2 with TRBJ2-5; no clear D gene. V gave up 2 bases and J gave up 3 bases, with 10 bases separating them. Germline V CDR1 and CDR2: SGHTA, FQGNSA. This CDR3 is built from 14 residues. The CDR3 DNA sequence: TGTGCCAGCAGCTTATGGGCCAGTGAAGAGACCCAGTACTTC. The encoded protein is CASSLWASEETQYF.

The chain combines TRBV5-1 with TRBJ2-1; 7 bases match TRBD2. J was trimmed by 1 base and V by 4 bases; bases with no gene match: 5. Germline assignment: CDR1 SGHRS and CDR2 YFSETQ. CDR3 length: 15 amino acids. CDR3 in DNA: TGCGCCAGCAGCACGCTAGCGGAGTCCTACAATGAGCAGTTCTTC. This sequence encodes CASSTLAESYNEQFF.

This rearrangement joins TRBV6-1 to TRBJ2-3; TRBD2 might be the D (6 bases). Germline CDR1 and CDR2: MNHNS and SASEGT. V lost 4 bases to trimming and J lost 2 bases, with 13 bases between them. The CDR3 totals 15 residues. The CDR3 here is CASSGPTSITDTQYF. CDR3 nucleotides: TGTGCCAGCAGTGGGCCCACTAGCATCACAGATACGCAGTATTTT.

About this clonotype: The junction and the germline gene differ at one end; a read error may be behind it. The V and J genes are TRBV5-1 and TRBJ1-5; no clear D. The CDR3 runs to 15 residues. Germline V gene data show CDR1 as SGHRS and CDR2 as YFSETQ. CDR3 in amino acids: CASSLAGYSNQLQHF. CDR3 coding DNA: TGCGCCAGCAGTTTGGCGGGTTATAGCAATCAGCTCCAGCATTTT.

This clonotype showed up just once. The chain recombines TRBV7-9 with TRBJ1-1, with unresolved D. CDR3 length: 15 amino acids. Between the trimmed V and J ends, which lost 3 bases and 4 bases, there was a span of 15 bases. Per germline, CDR1 SEHNR and CDR2 FQNEAQ (reference sequence). The CDR3 DNA is TGTGCCAGCAGCTTCCCGACCCAGCCAACCACTGAAGCTTTCTTT. Translated, it gives CASSFPTQPTTEAFF.

The chain uses TRBV7-9 and TRBJ2-3; D gene ambiguous. The CDR3 loop spans 12 amino acids. Germline-derived CDR1 and CDR2 are SEHNR and FQNEAQ (reference sequence). Deletions cut 4 bases from V and 5 bases from J, with 7 bases between. CDR3 bases: TGTGCCAGCAGCTCCGGGCGAGATACGCAGTATTTT. Amino acids: CASSSGRDTQYF.

The gene calls are TRBV4-1 and TRBJ2-1, with TRBD2 matching 9 bases. The CDR3 length is 16 residues. Germline-derived CDR1 and CDR2 are MGHRA and YSYEKL. With V trimmed by 3 bases and J by 0 bases, 3 bases remained unmatched. The CDR3 nucleotides are TGCGCCAGCAGCCAGGTAGCGGGAGACTCCTACAATGAGCAGTTCTTC. Protein: CASSQVAGDSYNEQFF.

This clonotype was seen a few times. The V call is TRBV7-9, the J call TRBJ2-7; the D gene could be TRBD1 or TRBD2 (5 bases each). Judging by the DNA end, TRBJ2-4 fits better; the J call may be wrong. CDR1 is SEHNR and CDR2 is FQNEAQ in the germline V gene (reference sequence). The CDR3 consists of 17 residues. The CDR3 loop is CASSLSGSLVVKNIQYF. The CDR3 coding sequence is TGTGCCAGCAGCTTATCAGGGAGTTTGGTGGTCAAAAACATTCAGTACTTC.

The V call is TRBV10-3, the J call TRBJ2-1, with 11 bases aligning to TRBD2. The V and J ends lost 0 bases and 7 bases, in that order; junction bases with no gene match: 2. Germline CDR1 ENHRY, CDR2 SYGVKD. The CDR3 is made up of 15 amino acids. The CDR3 loop is CAISESLAGGNEQFF. As DNA, the CDR3 is TGTGCCATCAGTGAGTCGTTAGCGGGGGGGAATGAGCAGTTCTTC.

The chain links TRBV29-1 to TRBJ2-5; D gene ambiguous. Germline CDR1 is SQVTM and CDR2 is ANQGSEA. The CDR3 contains 12 residues. V lost 5 bases and J 3 bases, leaving 10 bases between the germline ends. Here the CDR3 reads CSVSLEKETQYF. The CDR3 DNA follows: TGCAGCGTTAGTCTGGAGAAAGAGACCCAGTACTTC.

J is TRBJ2-5 and V is TRBV20-1, with a possible D match to TRBD2 (5 bases). The V and J ends lost 3 bases and 0 bases respectively, with 8 bases between them. Germline-derived CDR1 and CDR2 are DFQATT and SNEGSKA (reference sequence). This CDR3 region has 13 residues. This CDR3 reads CSARRGYQETQYF. Written as DNA, the CDR3 is TGCAGTGCTAGGCGCGGGTACCAAGAGACCCAGTACTTC.

This chain uses TRBV5-4 with TRBJ2-1; 10 bases are a match to TRBD1. Losses at the gene ends were 4 bases for V and 5 bases for J; bases not matched to a gene: 6. CDR1 is SGHNT and CDR2 is YYREEE in the germline V gene (reference sequence). This CDR3 comprises 15 residues. The CDR3 coding sequence is TGTGCCAGCAGCCTAGGGACAGGGGCGAACAATGAGCAGTTCTTC. Protein sequence: CASSLGTGANNEQFF.

CDR3 sequence: CASRRTDFGEAFF. In nucleotides, the CDR3 is TGTGCCAGCAGACGTACAGATTTTGGCGAAGCTTTCTTT. This chain joins TRBV12-3 or TRBV12-4 and TRBJ1-1, with D hard to call. V was shortened by 6 bases and J by 8 bases, with 16 bases between the two germline ends. The CDR3 is made up of 13 amino acids.

V and J are TRBV5-1 and TRBJ2-1; no clear D gene. Germline values: CDR1 SGHRS, CDR2 YFSETQ. The germline V and J ends were trimmed by 3 bases and 8 bases, with 15 bases remaining between them. The CDR3 extends over 14 amino acids. In DNA form, the CDR3 reads TGCGCCAGCAGCTCTTTGGGCAGGCCAGATGAGCAGTTCTTC. It codes for CASSSLGRPDEQFF.

The J gene is TRBJ2-1, the V gene TRBV20-1; a weak D match, TRBD1 (6 bases). Germline CDR1 reads DFQATT; CDR2 reads SNEGSKA (reference sequence). The CDR3 is 12 residues long. V lost 8 bases and J 7 bases, leaving 15 bases between the germline ends. The CDR3 sequence: CSSNRESNEQFF. DNA for the CDR3: TGCAGTTCCAACAGGGAAAGTAATGAGCAGTTCTTC.

The chain is built from TRBV5-1 and TRBJ2-1; TRBD2 aligns across 9 bases. There are 14 residues in the CDR3. Germline assignment: CDR1 SGHRS and CDR2 YFSETQ. V lost 4 bases and J lost 7; bases outside the gene matches: 6. As DNA, the CDR3 is TGCGCCAGCAGCGGGCCGCGGGGGGGAAATGAGCAGTTCTTC. This encodes CASSGPRGGNEQFF.

V is TRBV7-2 and J is TRBJ2-3; possibly TRBD1 for D (5 bases). Germline-derived CDR1 and CDR2 are SGHTA and FQGNSA. The V gene lost 5 bases and the J gene lost 2 bases, with 14 bases spanning the gap. The CDR3 is made up of 15 amino acids. Here the CDR3 reads CASSVRDSFTDTQYF. CDR3 DNA: TGTGCCAGCAGCGTCAGGGATTCCTTCACAGATACGCAGTATTTT.

CDR3: CASSLTGSGYKQYF. The CDR3 nucleotides are TGTGCCAGCAGCTTGACAGGGTCAGGCTACAAGCAGTACTTC. This chain uses TRBV5-4 with TRBJ2-4; TRBD1 might be the D (6 bases). The CDR3 is 14 amino acids. In germline, CDR1 is SGHNT, CDR2 YYREEE (reference sequence). Trimming removed 1 base at V and 13 bases at J, with 18 bases between.

The chain carries TRBV3-1 and TRBJ2-1; D call uncertain. There are 12 residues in the CDR3. The V gene's germline CDR1 is LGHDT and CDR2 YNNKEL (reference sequence). Trimming removed 1 base at V and 9 bases at J, with 7 bases between. This chain's CDR3 is CASSQGITEQFF. CDR3 nucleotide sequence: TGTGCCAGCAGCCAAGGTATCACTGAGCAGTTCTTC.

This clonotype appeared a few times. V is TRBV7-9 and J is TRBJ2-4, with D unclear. The CDR3 consists of 14 residues. Germline CDR1 reads SEHNR; CDR2 reads FQNEAQ (reference sequence). Trimming cost V 4 bases and J 4 bases, with 11 bases left between them. The CDR3 spells CASSSRLGKNIQYF. The CDR3 DNA reads TGTGCCAGCAGCTCCCGACTGGGGAAAAACATTCAGTACTTC. Based on the CDR3 plus reference TRBV7-9 and TRBJ2-4, the full variable domain is DTGVSQNPRHKITKRGQNVTFRCDPISEHNRLYWYRQTLGQGPEFLTYFQNEAQLEKSRLLSDRFSAERPKGSFSTLEIQRTEQGDSAMYLCASSSRLGKNIQYFGAGTRLSVL.

This clonotype has only a few counts. The rearrangement uses TRBV11-3 and TRBJ1-2; D perhaps matches TRBD1 (5 bases). Between the trimmed V and J ends, which lost 2 bases and 8 bases, there was a span of 21 bases. This CDR3 comprises 16 residues. The germline V gene encodes CDR1 SGHNT and CDR2 YENEEA. CDR3 sequence: CASSLSSRDGIRGYTF. The CDR3 coding sequence is TGTGCCAGCAGCTTATCCTCCCGGGACGGTATCAGAGGCTACACCTTC.

The rearrangement joins TRBV20-1 to TRBJ2-3, with 7 bases matching TRBD1. V dropped 0 bases and J dropped 0; count of bases not matched to a gene: 9. Germline CDR1 reads DFQATT; CDR2 reads SNEGSKA (reference sequence). The CDR3 totals 17 residues. CDR3 nucleotide sequence: TGCAGTGCTAGAGATGAGGGGGCAACCCCTAGCACAGATACGCAGTATTTT. It is translated as CSARDEGATPSTDTQYF.

J is TRBJ1-2 and V is TRBV7-9; TRBD1 is a possible D gene (6 bases). This CDR3 has 12 amino acids. Germline-derived CDR1 and CDR2 are SEHNR and FQNEAQ (reference sequence). V gave up 5 bases and J gave up 8 bases, with 12 bases separating them. The CDR3 protein is CASSQDSNGYTF. The CDR3 DNA reads as TGTGCCAGCAGCCAGGACAGTAACGGCTACACCTTC. The full variable domain, rest sourced from reference TRBV7-9 and TRBJ1-2, is DTGVSQNPRHKITKRGQNVTFRCDPISEHNRLYWYRQTLGQGPEFLTYFQNEAQLEKSRLLSDRFSAERPKGSFSTLEIQRTEQGDSAMYLCASSQDSNGYTFGSGTRLTVV.

The chain combines TRBV2 with TRBJ2-7; D gene ambiguous. This CDR3 region has 13 residues. Germline V CDR1 and CDR2: SNHLY, FYNNEI. V was clipped by 6 bases and J by 2 bases, with 11 bases between them. The CDR3 protein is CASRAAVTYEQYF. The CDR3 region has the DNA TGTGCCAGCAGGGCAGCCGTTACCTACGAGCAGTACTTC.

This chain uses TRBV5-1 with TRBJ2-5, with a weak D call TRBD2 (5 bases). The germline gives CDR1 SGHRS, CDR2 YFSETQ. The length of the CDR3 is 14 residues. Trimming left V 3 bases short and J 5 bases short, with 14 bases between. The CDR3 loop is CASSSGSVRETQYF. DNA for the CDR3: TGCGCCAGCAGCTCGGGGTCGGTGAGGGAGACCCAGTACTTC.

This chain connects TRBV11-2 to TRBJ2-1; no definite D call. V gave up 2 bases and J gave up 4 bases, with 15 bases separating them. The CDR3 extends over 16 amino acids. Per germline, CDR1 SGHAT and CDR2 FQNNGV. The CDR3 nucleotides are TGTGCCAGCAGCTTACAGGCTACCCCGACTTACAATGAGCAGTTCTTC. Translation gives CASSLQATPTYNEQFF.